These 17 T cell receptor beta chains came from one sample sequenced in a study of response to subunit inactivated influenza vaccine. TCRdb fed the RT-PCR reads into MiXCR, producing one record per CDR3 protein. Seen here are roughly 570,000 distinct CDR3 sequences, 13% to 15% observed once, and the top ten hold around 10%. The source material was PBMCs from blood, sampled less than 13 days after vaccination. All receptors come from a man aged 50 to 60 who received an inactivated influenza vaccine.

The chain uses TRBV29-1 and TRBJ2-1; TRBD2 is a possible D gene (5 bases). Germline V gene data show CDR1 as SQVTM and CDR2 as ANQGSEA. V was pared by 1 base and J by 7 bases, with 11 bases between. The CDR3 length is 13 residues. CDR3 in amino acids: CSVEVMAGNEQFF. CDR3 bases: TGCAGCGTTGAAGTGATGGCGGGTAATGAGCAGTTCTTC.

The rearrangement uses TRBV5-6 and TRBJ2-5; no firm D call. There are 13 residues in the CDR3. Germline values: CDR1 SGHDT, CDR2 YYEEEE. V was cut by 0 bases and J by 5 bases, with 8 bases left in between. CDR3: CASSLDSPETQYF. CDR3 coding DNA: TGTGCCAGCAGCTTGGATTCTCCGGAGACCCAGTACTTC.

This clonotype occurred a few times. The genes are TRBV7-8 and TRBJ2-5; 12 positions agree with TRBD2. V shed 1 base, J shed 7 bases, and the junction held 4 bases outside the gene matches. Germline-derived CDR1 and CDR2 are SGHVS and FQNEAQ. This CDR3 has 15 amino acids. The CDR3 region is CASSLGPSGGGTQYF. The CDR3 DNA reads TGTGCCAGCAGCTTAGGACCTAGCGGGGGGGGGACCCAGTACTTC.

The table lists this clonotype with a few counts. This chain links TRBV24-1 with TRBJ2-1, with unresolved D. The CDR3 has 13 residues. V gave up 9 bases and J gave up 2 bases, with 10 bases separating them. Germline V lookup: CDR1 KGHDR, CDR2 SFDVKD. The CDR3 sequence is CATGSPPYNEQFF. For the CDR3, the DNA is TGTGCCACCGGATCTCCCCCCTACAATGAGCAGTTCTTC.

To note about this clonotype: A read error may produce the germline difference seen at one junction end. V is TRBV11-2 and J is TRBJ2-7, with TRBD2 matching over 9 bases. The CDR3 is 15 amino acids. CDR1 SGHAT and CDR2 FQNNGV come from the germline V gene. The CDR3 loop is CASSLPSGTNGEQYF. CDR3 DNA: TGTGCTAGCAGCTTACCTAGCGGGACAAACGGCGAGCAGTACTTC.

This clonotype has a handful of counts. The chain is built from TRBV12-3 or TRBV12-4 and TRBJ1-5; unclear D gene. The length of the CDR3 is 15 residues. V was cut by 6 bases and J by 6 bases, with 18 bases left in between. The CDR3 DNA sequence: TGTGCCAGCAGCCCGTACGGGCAGGTGCCTCAGCCCCAGCATTTT. Translated: CASSPYGQVPQPQHF.

This clonotype occurred a few times. V and J are TRBV5-1 and TRBJ2-5, with D tentatively TRBD2 (5 bases). The length of the CDR3 is 13 residues. Germline V gene sequence: CDR1 SGHRS, CDR2 YFSETQ. Between the trimmed V and J ends, which lost 1 base and 5 bases, there was a span of 9 bases. The chain's CDR3 is CASSLPSLETQYF. CDR3 sequence (DNA): TGCGCCAGCAGCTTGCCTAGCCTGGAGACCCAGTACTTC. Supplemented by reference TRBV5-1 and TRBJ2-5, the full variable domain reads KAGVTQTPRYLIKTRGQQVTLSCSPISGHRSVSWYQQTPGQGLQFLFEYFSETQRNKGNFPGRFSGRQFSNSRSEMNVSTLELGDSALYLCASSLPSLETQYFGPGTRLLVL.

In this sample, this clonotype turned up a few times. This rearrangement joins TRBV28 to TRBJ2-3; D unresolved. The CDR3 is 13 residues long. V gave up 3 bases and J gave up 6 bases, with 10 bases separating them. Germline V gene data show CDR1 as MDHEN and CDR2 as SYDVKM. This chain's CDR3 is CASSLLRFDTQYF. CDR3 in DNA: TGTGCCAGCAGTTTGCTGCGGTTCGATACGCAGTATTTT. The full variable domain, in which reference TRBV28 and TRBJ2-3 provide the parts outside the CDR3, is DVKVTQSSRYLVKRTGEKVFLECVQDMDHENMFWYRQDPGLGLRLIYFSYDVKMKEKGDIPEGYSVSREKKERFSLILESASTNQTSMYLCASSLLRFDTQYFGPGTRLTVL.

The V call is TRBV4-3, the J call TRBJ2-7, with 7 bases aligning to TRBD2. The CDR3 runs 13 residues. Trimming cost V 3 bases and J 5 bases; bases outside gene matches: 4. Germline CDR1 reads LGHNA; CDR2 reads YSLEER. The CDR3 DNA follows: TGCGCCAGCAGCCATAGGGGAGGGGACGAGCAGTACTTC. It codes for CASSHRGGDEQYF.

As DNA, the CDR3 is TGTGCCAGCAGCCCCACTAGCGGGGGAATCAATGAGCAGTTCTTC. Translating it yields CASSPTSGGINEQFF. This chain connects TRBV7-2 to TRBJ2-1; 11 bases align to TRBD2. V shed 5 bases, J shed 6 bases, and the junction held 6 bases outside the gene matches. CDR3 length: 15 amino acids. CDR1 is SGHTA, CDR2 FQGNSA, per germline.

This clonotype has a handful of counts. The chain joins TRBV14 to TRBJ2-7; 10 nucleotides match TRBD2. Germline loops: CDR1 SGHDN, CDR2 FVKESK. The CDR3 is made up of 17 amino acids. V dropped 2 bases and J dropped 3; count of bases not matched to a gene: 10. CDR3 sequence reads: CASSQRYWLAGDYEQYF. The CDR3 DNA is TGTGCCAGCAGCCAACGATACTGGCTAGCGGGGGACTACGAGCAGTACTTC.

The sample holds a few counts of this clonotype. This chain uses TRBV27 with TRBJ2-7; 8 bases are shared with TRBD2. With 5 bases clipped from V and 3 bases from J, the junction kept 3 bases outside the gene matches. The germline gives CDR1 MNHEY, CDR2 SMNVEV (reference sequence). The CDR3 consists of 13 residues. The CDR3 is CASSMGLGYEQYF. Here the CDR3 DNA reads TGTGCCAGCAGTATGGGACTAGGCTACGAGCAGTACTTC.

This clonotype was seen a handful of times. J is TRBJ2-4 and V is TRBV15; D ambiguous. The CDR3 is 16 amino acids. Germline CDR1 is LNHNV and CDR2 is YYDKDF (reference sequence). Trimming removed 0 bases at V and 6 bases at J, with 15 bases between. CDR3 in amino acids: CATSRDPGGTRNIQYF. Written as DNA, the CDR3 is TGTGCCACCAGCAGAGATCCTGGCGGTACGAGAAACATTCAGTACTTC. Full variable domain (rest looked up from reference TRBV15 and TRBJ2-4): DAMVIQNPRYQVTQFGKPVTLSCSQTLNHNVMYWYQQKSSQAPKLLFHYYDKDFNNEADTPDNFQSRRPNTSFCFLDIRSPGLGDTAMYLCATSRDPGGTRNIQYFGAGTRLSVL.

This clonotype was counted once. V gene TRBV28 combines with J gene TRBJ2-2; tentative D call: TRBD2 (6 bases). The CDR3 has 17 amino acids. Trimming shortened V by 6 bases and J by 4 bases, and 21 bases separated the two germline ends. Germline CDR1 MDHEN, CDR2 SYDVKM. The DNA of the CDR3 is TGTGCCAGCAGATTAACTAGCTTCAAGAGGCGCACCGGGGAGCTGTTTTTT. Amino acids: CASRLTSFKRRTGELFF.

This clonotype was picked up a small number of times. The genes are TRBV6-5 and TRBJ2-5; 8 bases line up with TRBD1. The CDR3 runs to 14 residues. V dropped 4 bases and J dropped 5; count of bases not matched to a gene: 6. CDR1 is MNHEY and CDR2 is SVGAGI in the germline V gene. The CDR3 loop is CASSWTGHEETQYF. In DNA form, the CDR3 reads TGTGCCAGCAGTTGGACAGGGCACGAGGAGACCCAGTACTTC.

The rearrangement uses TRBV11-2 and TRBJ2-3; tentative D call: TRBD2 (6 bases). V was clipped by 5 bases and J by 2 bases, with 8 bases between them. The germline V gene has CDR1 SGHAT and CDR2 FQNNGV. This CDR3 is 13 amino acids long. Here the CDR3 DNA reads TGTGCCAGCAGCGGGGGGACCACAGATACGCAGTATTTT. Its protein is CASSGGTTDTQYF.

This clonotype was seen a few times. V and J are TRBV29-1 and TRBJ2-1; possible D gene TRBD2, 5 bases. Germline V gene data show CDR1 as SQVTM and CDR2 as ANQGSEA. There are 13 residues in the CDR3. The V end lost 7 bases, the J end lost 2 bases, and 12 bases lay between the germline ends. The CDR3 DNA follows: TGCAGCGGAAGGGCGGGTCCCTACAATGAGCAGTTCTTC. Residues: CSGRAGPYNEQFF.